These 26 T cell receptor beta chains originate from one sample sequenced in a study of T cells in localized non-small cell lung cancer. Method: immunoSEQ multiplex PCR; TCRdb's copy keeps in-frame clones and lacks some. This repertoire shows around 26,000 clones, around 88% found once; its top ten account for roughly 9.9%. Sequences were derived from peripheral blood mononuclear cells, sampled before any cancer treatment. All receptors come from a woman aged 35-75 years with stage III lung adenocarcinoma.

This clone was recorded once. V usage is TRBV11-1 and J usage is TRBJ1-4, with D perhaps TRBD1 (6 bases). The CDR3 covers 19 residues. V was trimmed by 1 base and J by 9 bases, leaving 27 bases between them. Germline-derived CDR1 and CDR2 are SGHAT and FQDESV (reference sequence). CDR3 DNA: TGTGCCAGCAGCTTAGAATCAGGGCTGGGTTGCAAGGGACACAAAAAACTGTTTTTT. Protein product: CASSLESGLGCKGHKKLFF. The full variable domain, rest sourced from reference TRBV11-1 and TRBJ1-4, is EAEVAQSPRYKITEKSQAVAFWCDPISGHATLYWYRQILGQGPELLVQFQDESVVDDSQLPKDRFSAERLKGVDSTLKIQPAELGDSAMYLCASSLESGLGCKGHKKLFFGSGTQLSVL.

The rearrangement links TRBV29-1 to TRBJ1-4, with TRBD1 as a possible D gene (5 bases). Germline-derived CDR1 and CDR2 are SQVTM and ANQGSEA. V was pared by 4 bases and J by 7 bases, with 10 bases between. CDR3 length equals 12 residues. The CDR3 protein is CSVGGGFEKLFF. The CDR3 DNA is TGCAGCGTTGGTGGGGGGTTTGAAAAACTGTTTTTT.

This chain joins TRBV27 and TRBJ2-5; weak D call: TRBD2 (5 bases). Per germline, CDR1 MNHEY and CDR2 SMNVEV (reference sequence). There are 15 residues in the CDR3. Trimming removed 5 bases from V and 1 base from J, with 14 bases in between. CDR3 DNA: TGTGCCAGCAGTCCCCTCCCCGGGGTCCAAGAGACCCAGTACTTC. This sequence encodes CASSPLPGVQETQYF.

V gene TRBV9 combines with J gene TRBJ1-6; D is undetermined. Per the germline V gene, CDR1 is SGDLS and CDR2 is YYNGEE. Trimming took off 3 bases at V and 10 bases at J, with 17 bases between the two ends. The CDR3 sequence is 15 residues long. The CDR3 DNA reads TGTGCCAGCAGCGCGAGAGGTGGTGGAGGATCACCCCTCCACTTT. It yields the protein CASSARGGGGSPLHF.

The rearrangement uses TRBV6-1 and TRBJ1-2, with D possibly matching TRBD1 (5 bases). The CDR3 runs 16 residues. V dropped 4 bases and J dropped 0 bases, with 15 bases sitting between them. Germline V lookup: CDR1 MNHNS, CDR2 SASEGT. Here the CDR3 reads CASSAYPQGANYGYTF. The DNA for the CDR3 is TGTGCCAGCAGTGCCTACCCCCAGGGCGCTAACTATGGCTACACCTTC.

The chain combines TRBV5-1 with TRBJ1-5, with 8 bases fitting TRBD1. The CDR3 sequence is 14 residues long. Per the germline V gene, CDR1 is SGHRS and CDR2 is YFSETQ. V was clipped by 1 base and J by 5 bases; unmatched bases: 2. The CDR3 DNA sequence: TGCGCCAGCAGCTTGTCGACAGGGGATCAGCCCCAGCATTTT. Protein product: CASSLSTGDQPQHF. Drawing the rest from reference TRBV5-1 and TRBJ1-5, the complete variable domain is KAGVTQTPRYLIKTRGQQVTLSCSPISGHRSVSWYQQTPGQGLQFLFEYFSETQRNKGNFPGRFSGRQFSNSRSEMNVSTLELGDSALYLCASSLSTGDQPQHFGDGTRLSIL.

Comment on this clone: Other nucleotide sequences from this sample produce the same CDR3. The chain uses TRBV9 and TRBJ2-7; 7 nucleotides agree with TRBD2. V was clipped by 0 bases and J by 1 base; unmatched bases: 1. CDR1 and CDR2 from the germline V gene are SGDLS and YYNGEE. The length of the CDR3 is 14 residues. In nucleotides, the CDR3 is TGTGCCAGCAGCGTAGCAGCGGGATCCTACGAGCAGTACTTC. This encodes CASSVAAGSYEQYF.

This clone was detected only a few times. The chain recombines TRBV14 with TRBJ1-1; D is uncertain. CDR3 length equals 13 residues. Germline V gene sequence: CDR1 SGHDN, CDR2 FVKESK. V was pared by 1 base and J by 5 bases, with 8 bases between. The CDR3 sequence is CASSQGVYTEAFF. The CDR3 DNA follows: TGTGCCAGCAGCCAAGGCGTTTATACTGAAGCTTTCTTT.

The chain combines TRBV11-2 with TRBJ2-7, with D possibly being TRBD2 (6 bases). The CDR3 spans 14 residues. Germline V gives CDR1 SGHAT, CDR2 FQNNGV. Trimming shortened V by 6 bases and J by 12 bases, and 24 bases separated the two germline ends. The CDR3 protein is CASSSTGGSTRAYF. The CDR3, as DNA: TGTGCCAGCAGTTCTACAGGAGGGTCAACGAGGGCGTACTTC.

The chain carries TRBV7-2 and TRBJ2-2, with D unresolved. The CDR3 consists of 13 residues. Trimming shortened V by 7 bases and J by 8 bases, and 14 bases separated the two germline ends. Germline V lookup: CDR1 SGHTA, CDR2 FQGNSA. The CDR3 loop is CASTLSSWGELFF. The CDR3, as DNA: TGTGCCAGCACCTTGAGCTCGTGGGGGGAGCTGTTTTTT.

This sequence joins TRBV5-4 and TRBJ2-7; 14 nucleotides match TRBD2. Trimming at V came to 4 bases and at J to 1 base, leaving 4 bases not matched to a gene. The length of the CDR3 is 16 residues. Germline CDR1 is SGHNT and CDR2 is YYREEE (reference sequence). CDR3 DNA sequence: TGTGCCAGCAGCAGACTAGCGGGAGGGGGGTCCTACGAGCAGTACTTC. The encoded protein is CASSRLAGGGSYEQYF.

J is TRBJ2-4 and V is TRBV30; no definite D call. This CDR3 has 11 amino acids. Trimming pared 2 bases from V and 4 bases from J, leaving 3 bases between. Germline CDR1 is GTSNPN and CDR2 is SVGIG (reference sequence). The CDR3 protein is CAWSIKNIQYF. In DNA, the CDR3 is TGTGCCTGGAGTATAAAAAACATTCAGTACTTC.

V is TRBV10-3 and J is TRBJ2-1, with TRBD1 identical over 10 bases. J gave up 5 bases and V 1 base, and 2 bases lay outside the gene matches. The CDR3 is 15 amino acids. CDR1 and CDR2 (germline): ENHRY, SYGVKD. CDR3 residues: CAISELGTGDNEQFF. CDR3 DNA: TGTGCCATCAGTGAGTTAGGGACAGGGGACAATGAGCAGTTCTTC.

In this sample, this clone turned up a few times. V usage is TRBV5-6 and J usage is TRBJ1-1; 11 bases line up with TRBD1. This CDR3 comprises 16 residues. The junction had 5 bases not matched to a gene; V was cut back by 1 base and J by 3 bases. Germline CDR1 is SGHDT and CDR2 is YYEEEE. CDR3 sequence: CASSLLGTGGYTEAFF. The CDR3 nucleotides read TGTGCCAGCAGCTTGCTCGGGACAGGGGGTTACACTGAAGCTTTCTTT.

The chain links TRBV29-1 to TRBJ2-2; D uncertain. Per the germline V gene, CDR1 is SQVTM and CDR2 is ANQGSEA. The CDR3 sequence is 12 residues long. V lost 5 bases and J lost 5, with 9 bases in between. The CDR3 protein is CSVRTRTGELFF. CDR3 sequence (DNA): TGCAGCGTTCGTACAAGGACCGGGGAGCTGTTTTTT.

The chain couples TRBV7-3 to TRBJ2-7; the match to TRBD2 covers 7 bases. This CDR3 has 13 amino acids. The V gene end was trimmed by 4 bases and the J gene end by 9 bases; junction bases not matched to a gene: 9. Germline CDR1 is SGHTA and CDR2 is FQGTGA. CDR3 nucleotides: TGTGCCAGCAGCTGGGGCCCGGGGGAGGGGCAGTACTTC. Its translation: CASSWGPGEGQYF.

The chain employs TRBV10-1 and TRBJ2-3; 9 nucleotides agree with TRBD2. This CDR3 contains 14 residues. CDR1 is WNHNN and CDR2 is SYGVQD in the germline V gene (reference sequence). Germline trimming cut 6 bases from V and 4 bases from J; bases unmatched to any gene: 5. This CDR3 reads CASSKSGGSDTQYF. For the CDR3, the DNA is TGCGCCAGCAGCAAAAGCGGGGGGTCAGATACGCAGTATTTT.

This chain connects TRBV27 to TRBJ1-1; no firm D call. This CDR3 region has 17 residues. Trimming took off 6 bases at V and 0 bases at J, with 20 bases between the two ends. The V gene's germline CDR1 is MNHEY and CDR2 SMNVEV (reference sequence). The CDR3 DNA is TGTGCCAGCAGCCTGTCGGATCCCCGCCACTTGAACACTGAAGCTTTCTTT. Translating gives CASSLSDPRHLNTEAFF.

V usage is TRBV14 and J usage is TRBJ2-3, with 9 bases identical to TRBD2. Germline lookup yields CDR1 SGHDN and CDR2 FVKESK. The CDR3 is 17 residues long. V lost 2 bases to trimming and J lost 5 bases; unmatched junction nucleotides: 11. The CDR3 nucleotides read TGTGCCAGCAGCCAAAGATTTAGCGGGAGTGGGGGAGATACGCAGTATTTT. Translation: CASSQRFSGSGGDTQYF.

This clone appeared once. This rearrangement joins TRBV7-3 to TRBJ2-3, with 7 bases identical to TRBD2. Trimming took 2 bases from V and 1 from J; bases not matched to a gene: 9. The CDR3 contains 17 residues. From germline, CDR1 is SGHTA and CDR2 FQGTGA. The CDR3 spells CASSLRRAGAGTDTQYF. Written as DNA, the CDR3 is TGTGCCAGCAGCTTACGGCGGGCGGGAGCGGGCACAGATACGCAGTATTTT.

The chain combines TRBV2 with TRBJ2-5; the match to TRBD2 covers 14 bases. This CDR3 contains 17 residues. Germline lookup yields CDR1 SNHLY and CDR2 FYNNEI. V trimming: 6 bases; J trimming: 3 bases; junction bases outside the gene matches: 9. The CDR3 DNA is TGTGCCAGCAGAGGACTAGCGGGAGGCCCGAGGAAAGAGACCCAGTACTTC. Its translation is CASRGLAGGPRKETQYF.

The chain combines TRBV4-3 with TRBJ2-1, with TRBD2 matching over 7 bases. CDR1 and CDR2 (germline): LGHNA, YSLEER. The trim removed 0 bases at V and 0 bases at J, leaving 2 bases unmatched. The CDR3 covers 16 residues. The CDR3 coding sequence is TGCGCCAGCAGCCAAGATTCGGGGGGCTCCTACAATGAGCAGTTCTTC. This codes for CASSQDSGGSYNEQFF.

The chain uses TRBV18 and TRBJ1-5, with no clear D. The CDR3 is made up of 16 amino acids. Between the trimmed V and J ends, which lost 0 bases and 0 bases, there was a span of 9 bases. Germline CDR1 KGHSH, CDR2 LQKENI. CDR3 protein: CASSPPETTSNQPQHF. The CDR3 region has the DNA TGTGCCAGCTCACCACCCGAGACCACTAGCAATCAGCCCCAGCATTTT.

The chain links TRBV25-1 to TRBJ1-2, with D perhaps matching TRBD1 (6 bases). Germline assignment: CDR1 MGHDK and CDR2 SYGVNS. Trimming stripped 4 bases from V and 7 bases from J, with 13 bases between. The CDR3 sequence is 13 residues long. The CDR3 region is CASSGDNARGYTF. Written as DNA, the CDR3 is TGTGCCAGCAGTGGGGACAACGCCCGTGGCTACACCTTC.

V usage is TRBV5-4 and J usage is TRBJ1-1, with a possible D match to TRBD1 (5 bases). Trimming removed 0 bases at V and 6 bases at J, with 12 bases between. From germline, CDR1 is SGHNT and CDR2 YYREEE (reference sequence). The CDR3 sequence is 14 residues long. Here the CDR3 DNA reads TGTGCCAGCAGCTTGGATGGGGGGAGCGCTGAAGCTTTCTTT. Its translation is CASSLDGGSAEAFF.

The chain recombines TRBV11-2 with TRBJ2-5; 10 nucleotides match TRBD2. The germline CDR1 and CDR2 sequences are SGHAT and FQNNGV. The CDR3 consists of 16 residues. V gave up 4 bases and J gave up 9 bases; unmatched junction bases: 14. CDR3 bases: TGTGCCAGCAGCTCCTTTGAGCGGGGGGGCTCGGGGGCCCAGTACTTC. It is translated as CASSSFERGGSGAQYF. The full variable domain, in which reference TRBV11-2 and TRBJ2-5 provide the parts outside the CDR3, is EAGVAQSPRYKIIEKRQSVAFWCNPISGHATLYWYQQILGQGPKLLIQFQNNGVVDDSQLPKDRFSAERLKGVDSTLKIQPAKLEDSAVYLCASSSFERGGSGAQYFGPGTRLLVL.